This entry describes one T cell receptor beta chain. For each extraction, RNA and DNA were obtained together from about 21-30 mg of unsorted bulk tissue. The entry originates in a study of tumor-infiltrating lymphocytes in primary liver carcinoma. Germline values: CDR1 MDHEN, CDR2 SYDVKM. The CDR3 is 15 amino acids. With 8 bases removed from V and 12 bases from J, the gap between germline ends came to 28 bases. Priming with a constant-region primer yielded TCR beta cDNA from about 500 ng total RNA. Sequencing libraries for TCR beta derived from three nested multiplex PCR rounds that used slightly modified ARM-PCR. Researchers ran the first two PCR rounds for around 10 cycles each with TRBV1-TRBV30 forward primers and a C-beta reverse primer. TCRdb used MiXCR to reprocess the multiplex PCR reads, holding one entry per CDR3 protein. Of roughly 30,000 distinct CDR3 sequences in the sample, around 66% are singletons; the top ten hold over 25%.

Input material: liver tumor tissue from sampling region 3. The sample's subset: tumor region T3, left-lateral pole. V usage is TRBV28 and J usage is TRBJ1-1, with TRBD1 as a possible D gene (5 bases). The clonotype comes from a woman younger than 45 with primary liver carcinoma and hepatitis B virus infection. As DNA, the CDR3 is TGTGCCAGCGGGGCGTCGCTCGGCCAGGGCACTGGAACTTTCTTT. It specifies CASGASLGQGTGTFF.